The 8 T cell receptor beta chains in this list originate from one sample, sequenced in a study of cytomegalovirus exposure and HLA in healthy donors. The study ran its PCR with 60 Vbeta and 13 Jbeta primers. Data came from immunoSEQ multiplex PCR; TCRdb stores just in-frame clones and leaves some out. The repertoire consists of hundreds of thousands of clones, with 70% to 90% occurring once and the leading ten covering 0.2% to 0.25%. The sequenced material came from PBMCs. The receptors were gathered from a girl aged 2 to 10 in good health and CMV-seronegative.

The chain has TRBV5-1 and TRBJ2-7, with 12 bases matching TRBD1. The CDR3 loop spans 15 amino acids. Germline CDR1 and CDR2: SGHRS and YFSETQ. Trimming at V came to 3 bases and at J to 4 bases, leaving 5 bases not matched to a gene. The DNA for the CDR3 is TGCGCCAGCAGCTCCCCGGGACAGGGGGCTTACGAGCAGTACTTC. It encodes CASSSPGQGAYEQYF.

The rearrangement links TRBV7-9 to TRBJ2-2, with no clear D. Germline CDR1 reads SEHNR; CDR2 reads FQNEAQ (reference sequence). V was trimmed by 4 bases and J by 7 bases, leaving 16 bases between them. This CDR3 spans 15 amino acids. CDR3 in DNA: TGTGCCAGCAGCTCCCGACTTGCCGTGGGCGGGGAGCTGTTTTTT. It encodes CASSSRLAVGGELFF.

The chain uses TRBV27 and TRBJ2-7; the D gene is possibly TRBD1 (6 bases). From germline, CDR1 is MNHEY and CDR2 SMNVEV (reference sequence). V shed 4 bases and J shed 6 bases, with 16 bases lying between them. The CDR3 has 14 amino acids. The DNA for the CDR3 is TGTGCCAGCAGTTCGGGCACAGGGCGCGGCGAGCAGTACTTC. Its protein is CASSSGTGRGEQYF.

The rearrangement uses TRBV30 and TRBJ2-7; 9 bases are a match to TRBD1. The CDR3 extends over 15 amino acids. After removal of 5 bases from V and 5 bases from J, the junction contained 13 bases not matched to a gene. Germline V gives CDR1 GTSNPN, CDR2 SVGIG (reference sequence). CDR3 sequence reads: CAWEPGDRVAHEQYF. CDR3 coding DNA: TGTGCCTGGGAACCCGGGGACAGGGTTGCCCACGAGCAGTACTTC.

This sequence joins TRBV9 and TRBJ2-7, with 10 bases aligning to TRBD1. CDR1 is SGDLS and CDR2 is YYNGEE in the germline V gene. This CDR3 contains 14 residues. Trimming cost V 0 bases and J 7 bases; bases outside gene matches: 4. In nucleotides, the CDR3 is TGTGCCAGCAGCGTAGGACAGGGGGCGTGGGAGCAGTACTTC. Translation: CASSVGQGAWEQYF.

Worth noting for this clone: An end of the junction does not agree with germline; a read error may underlie this. The CDR3 is CTSSVTSGGVGGTQYF. In DNA, the CDR3 is TGTACCAGCAGTGTGACTAGCGGGGGGGTCGGGGGGACCCAGTACTTC. V and J are TRBV2 and TRBJ2-5, with 14 bases identical to TRBD2. CDR3 size: 16 residues. From germline, CDR1 is SNHLY and CDR2 FYNNEI.

The rearrangement uses TRBV4-1 and TRBJ2-7; possibly TRBD2 for D (6 bases). The CDR3 consists of 15 residues. The V and J ends lost 1 base and 2 bases respectively, with 12 bases between them. In germline, CDR1 is MGHRA, CDR2 YSYEKL. CDR3 DNA sequence: TGCGCCAGCAGCCAAGCAGAGCGGGCGCCCTACGAGCAGTACTTC. Amino acids: CASSQAERAPYEQYF.

The V gene is TRBV7-9, the J gene TRBJ1-5; D not certain. Germline lookup yields CDR1 SEHNR and CDR2 FQNEAQ (reference sequence). The CDR3 runs 14 residues. Trimming took off 0 bases at V and 3 bases at J, with 6 bases between the two ends. CDR3 loop: CASSLAVDNQPQHF. The CDR3, as DNA: TGTGCCAGCAGCTTAGCAGTAGACAATCAGCCCCAGCATTTT.